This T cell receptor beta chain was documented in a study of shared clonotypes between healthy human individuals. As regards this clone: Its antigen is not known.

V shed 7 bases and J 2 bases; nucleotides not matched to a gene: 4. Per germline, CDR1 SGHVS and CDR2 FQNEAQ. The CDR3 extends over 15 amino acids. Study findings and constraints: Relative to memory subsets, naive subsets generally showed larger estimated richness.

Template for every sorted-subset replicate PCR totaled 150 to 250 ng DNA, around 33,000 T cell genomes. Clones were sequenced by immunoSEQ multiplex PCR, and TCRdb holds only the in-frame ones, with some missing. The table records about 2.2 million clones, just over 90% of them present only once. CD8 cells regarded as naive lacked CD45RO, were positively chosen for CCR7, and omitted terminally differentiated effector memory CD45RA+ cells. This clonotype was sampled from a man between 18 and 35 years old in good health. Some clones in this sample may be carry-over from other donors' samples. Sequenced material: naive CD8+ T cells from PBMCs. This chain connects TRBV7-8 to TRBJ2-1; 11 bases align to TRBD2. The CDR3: CASTQTSGTYNEQFF. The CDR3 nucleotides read TGTGCCAGCACCCAGACTAGCGGGACCTACAATGAGCAGTTCTTC.